This T cell receptor beta chain was sequenced in a study of T cell responses to AZD1222 COVID-19 vaccine. The wider study: Pooling covered second doses at about 4 or about 12 weeks.

A remark on this clone: Its matching antigen is unknown.

The V end lost 7 bases, the J end lost 4 bases, and 13 bases lay between the germline ends. Germline-derived CDR1 and CDR2 are SNHLY and FYNNEI. The CDR3 totals 14 residues. Findings and caveats of the study: Repertoires were obtained solely post-peak T cell response. Possibly, clonal diversity was underestimated; donors were largely white British and included more females. Along spike, vaccine-associated CD4 TCRs were found throughout, with dominance at 160-218 and 743-854.

Here immunoSEQ multiplex PCR was the method, and the copy in TCRdb shows in-frame clones only, minus some. Among some 140,000 clones listed, 88% were seen once. This clonotype was obtained from an adult in good health. Material: peripheral blood, obtained on day 0 of AZD1222 vaccination. This rearrangement joins TRBV2 to TRBJ1-4, with D unclear. In DNA, the CDR3 is TGTGCCAGCAATGGGAGGCTAATTAATGAAAAACTGTTTTTT. Translation gives CASNGRLINEKLFF. The variable domain in full, completed from reference TRBV2 and TRBJ1-4, reads EPEVTQTPSHQVTQMGQEVILRCVPISNHLYFYWYRQILGQKVEFLVSFYNNEISEKSEIFDDQFSVERPDGSNFTLKIRSTKLEDSAMYFCASNGRLINEKLFFGSGTQLSVL.